These 16 T cell receptor beta chains share one sample of origin, sequenced in a study of blood T cell repertoires in COVID-19. Clones were read by immunoSEQ multiplex PCR, and TCRdb kept only the in-frame ones, dropping some. The table lists about 12,000 clones, 72% of them singletons, with 9.5% to 13% in the top ten. The sample comprised peripheral blood. The receptors shown here come from a man in his sixties with COVID-19, enrolled during active disease.

This clone was counted a single time. The V and J genes are TRBV6-5 and TRBJ1-2; 8 nucleotides match TRBD1. The CDR3 spans 16 residues. Per the germline V gene, CDR1 is MNHEY and CDR2 is SVGAGI. Trimming cost V 2 bases and J 8 bases; bases outside gene matches: 13. The CDR3 loop is CASSYPSTGEYEGYTF. The CDR3 nucleotides read TGTGCCAGCAGTTACCCCTCGACAGGGGAATATGAGGGCTACACCTTC.

The chain combines TRBV10-2 with TRBJ1-2, with TRBD1 matching 8 bases. Unmatched junction bases numbered 6, after V lost 6 bases and J lost 6 bases. The germline CDR1 and CDR2 sequences are WSHSY and SAAADI. The CDR3 extends over 13 amino acids. CDR3 protein: CASRISGGNGYTF. In nucleotides, the CDR3 is TGCGCCAGCAGGATTTCAGGGGGCAATGGCTACACCTTC.

The V gene is TRBV10-3, the J gene TRBJ2-1, with 11 nucleotides matching TRBD2. The germline V gene encodes CDR1 ENHRY and CDR2 SYGVKD. After removal of 2 bases from V and 8 bases from J, the junction contained 5 bases not matched to a gene. This CDR3 region has 15 residues. CDR3 amino acids: CAISEATSGGDEQFF. In DNA, the CDR3 is TGTGCCATCAGTGAGGCCACTAGCGGGGGCGATGAGCAGTTCTTC.

The genes are TRBV7-8 and TRBJ1-5; D gene uncertain. Germline V CDR1 and CDR2: SGHVS, FQNEAQ. The V end was cut by 2 bases, the J end by 4 bases, with 12 bases between. The CDR3 runs 15 residues. The CDR3 DNA reads TGTGCCAGCAGCTTAATTCACCAGACTAATCAGCCCCAGCATTTT. Residues: CASSLIHQTNQPQHF.

This clone turned up a few times. The chain carries TRBV5-8 and TRBJ2-5; D perhaps matches TRBD1 (5 bases). V was pared by 4 bases and J by 4 bases, with 26 bases between. Germline CDR1 reads SGHTS; CDR2 reads YDEGEE. The CDR3 runs to 18 residues. CDR3: CASSLGVIRGSFLETQYF. Here the CDR3 DNA reads TGTGCCAGCAGCCTGGGCGTGATTAGGGGAAGTTTCTTAGAGACCCAGTACTTC.

The rearrangement joins TRBV27 to TRBJ2-7, with 8 bases matching TRBD1. This CDR3 region has 14 residues. Germline assignment: CDR1 MNHEY and CDR2 SMNVEV (reference sequence). Trimming removed 5 bases from V and 4 bases from J; junction bases left unmatched: 7. The DNA for the CDR3 is TGTGCCAGCAGTCTGCAGGGGGCCTGGTACGAGCAGTACTTC. It yields the protein CASSLQGAWYEQYF.

The sample holds a few counts of this clone. This chain uses TRBV4-1 with TRBJ2-2, with D possibly TRBD2 on 5 matching bases. Trimming took off 4 bases at V and 2 bases at J, with 23 bases between the two ends. The CDR3 is made up of 19 amino acids. Germline CDR1 and CDR2: MGHRA and YSYEKL. The CDR3 sequence is CASSPRTLVGIDNTGELFF. The CDR3 region has the DNA TGCGCCAGCAGCCCGAGAACATTAGTCGGGATAGATAACACCGGGGAGCTGTTTTTT.

The chain employs TRBV11-2 and TRBJ1-6; D unresolved. The germline V gene has CDR1 SGHAT and CDR2 FQNNGV. V dropped 1 base and J dropped 8 bases, with 12 bases sitting between them. The CDR3 covers 15 residues. For the CDR3, the DNA is TGTGCCAGCAGCTTAGTGGCCGGGGTCGATTCACCCCTCCACTTT. Its translation: CASSLVAGVDSPLHF.

The chain combines TRBV10-3 with TRBJ1-2; D unresolved. V shed 7 bases and J shed 4 bases, with 13 bases lying between them. Germline V gene sequence: CDR1 ENHRY, CDR2 SYGVKD. CDR3 size: 13 residues. CDR3 in DNA: TGTGCCATCACGCGGCAAGCCTTCTATGGCTACACCTTC. As protein: CAITRQAFYGYTF.

V usage is TRBV3-1 (or the pseudogene TRBV3-2) and J usage is TRBJ2-1; 15 bases are shared with TRBD2. This CDR3 is 15 amino acids long. V gave up 0 bases and J gave up 14 bases; unmatched junction bases: 5. Per germline, CDR1 LGHDT and CDR2 YNNKEL (reference sequence). In DNA, the CDR3 is TGTGCCAGCAGCCAAGAATGGACTAGCGGGGGGGAGAAGTTCTTC. This encodes CASSQEWTSGGEKFF.

The chain links TRBV11-2 to TRBJ1-1, with D possibly TRBD1 on 5 matching bases. The CDR3 extends over 13 amino acids. The V gene's germline CDR1 is SGHAT and CDR2 FQNNGV. V shed 3 bases and J shed 5 bases, with 10 bases lying between them. Here the CDR3 reads CASSFLGGTEAFF. CDR3 coding DNA: TGTGCCAGCAGCTTTTTGGGGGGGACTGAAGCTTTCTTT.

This clone was detected only a few times. The rearrangement links TRBV6-5 to TRBJ1-5, with a tentative D call TRBD1 (6 bases). V lost 6 bases and J 8 bases, leaving 14 bases between the germline ends. CDR3 size: 13 residues. The V gene's germline CDR1 is MNHEY and CDR2 SVGAGI. CDR3 amino acids: CASRTGVREPQHF. The CDR3 DNA sequence: TGTGCCAGCAGGACAGGCGTTAGGGAGCCCCAGCATTTT.

This clone was observed once. This chain connects TRBV3-1 (or the pseudogene TRBV3-2) to TRBJ1-2; D is ambiguous. The V end was cut by 5 bases, the J end by 2 bases, with 12 bases between. The germline V gene has CDR1 LGHDT and CDR2 YNNKEL (reference sequence). CDR3 size: 14 residues. This CDR3 is CASSSRAQNYGYTF. DNA of the CDR3: TGTGCCAGCAGCTCGAGGGCACAGAACTATGGCTACACCTTC.

The chain is built from TRBV30 and TRBJ2-7, with a weak D call TRBD2 (5 bases). V lost 0 bases to trimming and J lost 1 base, with 10 bases between them. There are 14 residues in the CDR3. Per germline, CDR1 GTSNPN and CDR2 SVGIG (reference sequence). CDR3 coding DNA: TGTGCCTGGAGTGTACCCAGCGGATCCTACGAGCAGTACTTC. Its translation: CAWSVPSGSYEQYF.

This chain links TRBV6-5 with TRBJ1-2; D might be TRBD1 (6 bases). Germline loops: CDR1 MNHEY, CDR2 SVGAGI. The CDR3 extends over 10 amino acids. Trimming removed 9 bases at V and 8 bases at J, with 10 bases between. CDR3 residues: CASRTVGYTF. The DNA of the CDR3 is TGTGCCAGTCGGACAGTGGGCTACACCTTC.

The V gene is TRBV19, the J gene TRBJ1-4; no definite D call. The CDR3 consists of 13 residues. The germline gives CDR1 LNHDA, CDR2 SQIVND (reference sequence). Trimming took 6 bases from V and 8 from J, leaving 13 bases between them. DNA for the CDR3: TGTGCCAGTAGCTATGAAGCGAGGGAAAAACTGTTTTTT. Translated, it gives CASSYEAREKLFF.